Many counts were recorded for the clone carrying this TCR beta chain. Its antigen is not known. The germline V gene encodes CDR1 MNHNS and CDR2 SASEGT. J lost 4 bases, V lost 7 bases, and 15 bases had no gene match. The CDR3 has 17 amino acids. The sample is drawn from a study of T cells in Graves' hyperthyroidism and ophthalmopathy. Background on the study: Peripheral blood specimens were obtained at initial diagnosis, prior to any treatment.

Study-level points and caveats: Most thyroid clonotypes expanded above 0.001 were also detected in blood.

Amplified regions were TCR beta CDR3 sequences from RNA transcripts. Primed by the HTBI set, a first-round RT-PCR was run on the TCR CDR3. A single record per CDR3 protein comes from TCRdb applying MiXCR to the multiplex PCR reads. The sample lists 550,000 to 650,000 distinct CDR3 sequences, approximately 15% occurring once. This clonotype originated in a woman under 40 with Graves' hyperthyroidism that later progressed to Graves' ophthalmopathy. What was sequenced was blood. The rearrangement links TRBV6-1 to TRBJ2-7; 11 bases align to TRBD2. CDR3 sequence reads: CASTTLAGTSGNYEQYF. In nucleotides, the CDR3 is TGTGCCAGCACAACATTAGCCGGGACTAGCGGAAATTACGAGCAGTACTTC.